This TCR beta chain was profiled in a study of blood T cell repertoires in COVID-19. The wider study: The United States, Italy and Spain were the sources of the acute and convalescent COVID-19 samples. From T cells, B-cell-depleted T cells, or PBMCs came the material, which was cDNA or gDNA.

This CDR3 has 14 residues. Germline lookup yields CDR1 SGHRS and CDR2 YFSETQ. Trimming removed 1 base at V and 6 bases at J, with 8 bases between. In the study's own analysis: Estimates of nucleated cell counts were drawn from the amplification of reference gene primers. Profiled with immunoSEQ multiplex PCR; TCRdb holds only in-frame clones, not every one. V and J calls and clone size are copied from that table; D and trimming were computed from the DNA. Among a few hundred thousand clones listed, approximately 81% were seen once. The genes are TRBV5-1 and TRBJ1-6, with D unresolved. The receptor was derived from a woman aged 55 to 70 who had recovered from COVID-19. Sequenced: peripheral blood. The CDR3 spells CASSLHTFNSPLHF. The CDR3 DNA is TGCGCCAGCAGCTTGCACACCTTTAATTCACCCCTCCACTTT.